A selection of T cell receptor beta chains follows, all from one sample in a study of T cell responses to AZD1222 COVID-19 vaccine. Data came from immunoSEQ multiplex PCR; TCRdb stores just in-frame clones and leaves some out. The sample records approximately 150,000 clones, 80% to 90% being singletons. The sample was peripheral blood, taken on day 0 of AZD1222 vaccination. These receptors were obtained from an adult in good health. Each CDR3 is given with its conserved first and last residue. Where a row states a size, it is once, few, many or the class of an expanded clone; other rows omit it.

abundance: NA; v_gene: TRBV7-3; CDR3aa: CASSPVSIADNEQFF
abundance: many; v_gene: TRBV6-2/TRBV6-3; CDR3aa: CASSYGPYNYEQYF
abundance: once; v_gene: TRBV2; CDR3aa: CASSDRGQGEQYF
abundance: NA; v_gene: TRBV13; CDR3aa: CASARDRGREQYF
abundance: NA; v_gene: TRBV28; CDR3aa: CASSPPGRGLYQPQHF
abundance: NA; v_gene: TRBV28; CDR3aa: CASRRQGRRNNYGYTF
abundance: NA; v_gene: TRBV19; CDR3aa: CASSTRGQLSVSNQPQHF
abundance: NA; v_gene: TRBV27; CDR3aa: CASSLSPTNEKLFF
abundance: once; v_gene: TRBV24-1; CDR3aa: CATSDSVGYGYTF
abundance: NA; v_gene: TRBV28; CDR3aa: CASSTDRRTAFF
abundance: NA; v_gene: TRBV28; CDR3aa: CASSPAGTGGDYGYTF
abundance: NA; v_gene: TRBV5-1; CDR3aa: CASSLSGIAGNTIYF
abundance: once; v_gene: TRBV5-1; CDR3aa: CASNKQGSGYTF
abundance: once; v_gene: TRBV9; CDR3aa: CASSPTGGAPGELFF
abundance: NA; v_gene: TRBV28; CDR3aa: CASSASLGPQHF
abundance: NA; v_gene: TRBV4-1; CDR3aa: CASSQDEGQGEKLFF